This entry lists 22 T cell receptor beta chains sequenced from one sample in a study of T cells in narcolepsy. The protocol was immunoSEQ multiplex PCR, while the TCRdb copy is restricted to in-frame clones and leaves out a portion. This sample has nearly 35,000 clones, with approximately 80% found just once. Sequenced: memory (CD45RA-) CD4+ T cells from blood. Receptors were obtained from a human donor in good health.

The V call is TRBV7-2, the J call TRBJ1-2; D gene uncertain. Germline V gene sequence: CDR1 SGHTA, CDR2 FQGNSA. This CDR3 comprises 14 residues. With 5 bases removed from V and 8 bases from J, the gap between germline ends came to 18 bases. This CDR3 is CASSTWTLSRGYTF. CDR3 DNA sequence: TGTGCCAGCAGCACTTGGACCCTCAGCCGAGGCTACACCTTC.

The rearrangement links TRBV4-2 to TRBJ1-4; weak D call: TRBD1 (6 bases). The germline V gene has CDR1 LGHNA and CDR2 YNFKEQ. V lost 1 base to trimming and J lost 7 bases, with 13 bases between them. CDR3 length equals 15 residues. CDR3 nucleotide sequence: TGTGCCAGCAGCCAAGTGTGGGGGGCTAGTGAAAAACTGTTTTTT. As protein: CASSQVWGASEKLFF.

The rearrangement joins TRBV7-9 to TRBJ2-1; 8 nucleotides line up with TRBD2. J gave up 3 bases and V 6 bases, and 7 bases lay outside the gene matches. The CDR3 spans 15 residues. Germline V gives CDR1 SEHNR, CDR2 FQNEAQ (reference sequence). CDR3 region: CASSAAAGGYNEQFF. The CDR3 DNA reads TGTGCCAGCAGTGCGGCGGCGGGAGGCTACAATGAGCAGTTCTTC.

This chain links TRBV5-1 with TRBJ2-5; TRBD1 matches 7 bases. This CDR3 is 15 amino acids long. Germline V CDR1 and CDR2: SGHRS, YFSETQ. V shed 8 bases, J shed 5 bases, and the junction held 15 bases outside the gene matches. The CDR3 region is CASHTGSPGQETQYF. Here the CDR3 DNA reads TGCGCCAGTCACACCGGATCCCCGGGACAGGAGACCCAGTACTTC.

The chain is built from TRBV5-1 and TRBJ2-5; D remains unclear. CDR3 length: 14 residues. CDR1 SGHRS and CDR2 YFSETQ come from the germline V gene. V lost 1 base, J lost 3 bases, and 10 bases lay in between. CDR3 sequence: CASSLWVIEETQYF. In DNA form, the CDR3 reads TGCGCCAGCAGCTTGTGGGTGATCGAAGAGACCCAGTACTTC.

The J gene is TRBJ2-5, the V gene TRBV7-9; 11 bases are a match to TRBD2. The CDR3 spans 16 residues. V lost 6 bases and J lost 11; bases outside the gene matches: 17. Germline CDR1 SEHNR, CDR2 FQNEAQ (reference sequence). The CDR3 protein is CASRPPSGGRLGEQYF. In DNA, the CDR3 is TGTGCCAGCAGACCCCCTAGCGGGGGGAGGTTGGGAGAGCAGTACTTC.

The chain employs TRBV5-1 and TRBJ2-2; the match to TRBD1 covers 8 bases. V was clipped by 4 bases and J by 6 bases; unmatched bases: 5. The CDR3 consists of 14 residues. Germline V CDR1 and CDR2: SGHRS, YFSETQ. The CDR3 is CASSRQGIPGELFF. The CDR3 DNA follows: TGCGCCAGCAGCCGACAGGGGATCCCCGGGGAGCTGTTTTTT.

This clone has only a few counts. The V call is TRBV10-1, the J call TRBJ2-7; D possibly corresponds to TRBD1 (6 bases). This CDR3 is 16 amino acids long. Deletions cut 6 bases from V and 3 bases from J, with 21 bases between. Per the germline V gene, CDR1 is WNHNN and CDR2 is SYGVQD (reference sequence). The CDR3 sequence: CASRWWESGVRYEQYF. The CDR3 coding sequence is TGCGCCAGCAGGTGGTGGGAATCAGGGGTTCGCTACGAGCAGTACTTC.

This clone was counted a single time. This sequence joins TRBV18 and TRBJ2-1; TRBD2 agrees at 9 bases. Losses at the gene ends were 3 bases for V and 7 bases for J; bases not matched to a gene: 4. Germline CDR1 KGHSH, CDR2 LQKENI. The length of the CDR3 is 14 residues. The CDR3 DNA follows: TGTGCCAGCTCACCCTCCGCGGGAGGGAATGAGCAGTTCTTC. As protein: CASSPSAGGNEQFF.

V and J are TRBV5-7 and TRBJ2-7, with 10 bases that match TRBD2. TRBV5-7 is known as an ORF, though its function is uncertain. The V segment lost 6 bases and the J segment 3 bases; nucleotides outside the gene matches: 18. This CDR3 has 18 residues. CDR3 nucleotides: TGTGCCAGCATCAAGGGGCTAGCGGGAGTGAGCGGGGTCTACGAGCAGTACTTC. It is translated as CASIKGLAGVSGVYEQYF.

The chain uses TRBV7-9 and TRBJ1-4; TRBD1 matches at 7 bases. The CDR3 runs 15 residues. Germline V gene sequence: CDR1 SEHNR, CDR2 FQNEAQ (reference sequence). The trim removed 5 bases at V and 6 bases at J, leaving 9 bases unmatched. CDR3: CASSRTFGTDEKLFF. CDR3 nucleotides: TGTGCCAGCAGCCGGACCTTCGGGACAGATGAAAAACTGTTTTTT.

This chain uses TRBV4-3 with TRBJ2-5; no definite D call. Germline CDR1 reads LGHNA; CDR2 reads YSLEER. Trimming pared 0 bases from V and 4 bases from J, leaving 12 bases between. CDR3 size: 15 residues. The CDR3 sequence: CASSQESVRGETQYF. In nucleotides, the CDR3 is TGCGCCAGCAGCCAAGAAAGTGTGCGAGGAGAGACCCAGTACTTC.

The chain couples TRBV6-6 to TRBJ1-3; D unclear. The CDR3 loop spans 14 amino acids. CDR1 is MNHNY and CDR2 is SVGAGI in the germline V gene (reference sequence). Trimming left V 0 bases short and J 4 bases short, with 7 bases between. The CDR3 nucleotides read TGTGCCAGCAGTTACTCAGGGTGGGGAAACACCATATATTTT. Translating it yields CASSYSGWGNTIYF.

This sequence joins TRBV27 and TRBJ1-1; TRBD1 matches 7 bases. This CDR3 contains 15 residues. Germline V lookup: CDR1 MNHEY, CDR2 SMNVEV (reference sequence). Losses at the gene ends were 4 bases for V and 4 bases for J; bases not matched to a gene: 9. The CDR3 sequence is CASSSRRGAGTEAFF. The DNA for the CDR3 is TGTGCCAGCAGTTCACGCAGGGGGGCGGGCACTGAAGCTTTCTTT.

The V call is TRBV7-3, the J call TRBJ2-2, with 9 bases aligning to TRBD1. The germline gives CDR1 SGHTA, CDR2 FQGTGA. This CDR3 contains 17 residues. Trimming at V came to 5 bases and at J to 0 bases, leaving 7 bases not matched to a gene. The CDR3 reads CASSHSRDRANTGELFF. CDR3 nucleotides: TGTGCCAGCAGCCACTCCCGGGACAGGGCGAACACCGGGGAGCTGTTTTTT.

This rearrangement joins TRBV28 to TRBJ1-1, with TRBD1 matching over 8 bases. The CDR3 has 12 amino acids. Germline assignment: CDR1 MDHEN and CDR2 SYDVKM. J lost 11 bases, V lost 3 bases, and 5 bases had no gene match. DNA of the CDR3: TGTGCCAGCAGTTTCGGACAGGGTGCCGCTTTCTTT. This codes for CASSFGQGAAFF. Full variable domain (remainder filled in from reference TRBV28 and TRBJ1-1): DVKVTQSSRYLVKRTGEKVFLECVQDMDHENMFWYRQDPGLGLRLIYFSYDVKMKEKGDIPEGYSVSREKKERFSLILESASTNQTSMYLCASSFGQGAAFFGQGTRLTVV.

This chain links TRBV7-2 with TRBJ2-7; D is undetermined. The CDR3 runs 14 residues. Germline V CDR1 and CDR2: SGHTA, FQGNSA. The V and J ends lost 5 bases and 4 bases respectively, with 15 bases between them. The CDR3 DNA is TGTGCCAGCAGCAGCGACGGTCCCCTATACGAGCAGTACTTC. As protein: CASSSDGPLYEQYF.

CDR3 bases: TGTGCCAGCAGACTCCGGGACAGGGGCTACGAGCAGTACTTC. Its protein product is CASRLRDRGYEQYF. The chain couples TRBV25-1 to TRBJ2-7; 10 bases match TRBD1. Germline-derived CDR1 and CDR2 are MGHDK and SYGVNS. The CDR3 is 14 amino acids. Losses at the gene ends were 6 bases for V and 3 bases for J; bases not matched to a gene: 5.

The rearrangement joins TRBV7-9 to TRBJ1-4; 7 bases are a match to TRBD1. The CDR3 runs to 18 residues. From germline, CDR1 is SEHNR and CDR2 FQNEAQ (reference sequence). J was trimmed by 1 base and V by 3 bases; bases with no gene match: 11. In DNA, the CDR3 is TGTGCCAGCAGCTTCGCCCAAGGGACAGCCCGAACTAATGAAAAACTGTTTTTT. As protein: CASSFAQGTARTNEKLFF. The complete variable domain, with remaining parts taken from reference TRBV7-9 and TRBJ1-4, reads DTGVSQNPRHKITKRGQNVTFRCDPISEHNRLYWYRQTLGQGPEFLTYFQNEAQLEKSRLLSDRFSAERPKGSFSTLEIQRTEQGDSAMYLCASSFAQGTARTNEKLFFGSGTQLSVL.

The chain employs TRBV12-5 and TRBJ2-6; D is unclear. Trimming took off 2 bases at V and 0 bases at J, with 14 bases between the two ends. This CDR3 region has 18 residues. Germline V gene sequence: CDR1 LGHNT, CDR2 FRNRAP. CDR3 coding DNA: TGTGCTAGTGGTTTGAATCGTCCAGGTGTCTCTGGGGCCAACGTCCTGACTTTC. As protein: CASGLNRPGVSGANVLTF.

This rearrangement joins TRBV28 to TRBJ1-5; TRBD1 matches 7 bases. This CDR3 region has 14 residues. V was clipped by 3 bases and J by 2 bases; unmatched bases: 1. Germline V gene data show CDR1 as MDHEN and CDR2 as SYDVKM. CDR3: CASSLGTGNQPQHF. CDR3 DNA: TGTGCCAGCAGTTTGGGGACAGGCAATCAGCCCCAGCATTTT.

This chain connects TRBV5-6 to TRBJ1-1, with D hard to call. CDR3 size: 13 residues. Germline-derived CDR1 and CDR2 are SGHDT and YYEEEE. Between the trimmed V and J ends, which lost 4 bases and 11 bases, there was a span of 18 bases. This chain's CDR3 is CASSPRFWLGAFF. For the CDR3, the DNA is TGTGCCAGCAGCCCCCGATTCTGGCTTGGGGCTTTCTTT.